Listed below are T cell receptor beta chains from one sample, sequenced in a study of CD8+ T cells in alopecia areata. The method was immunoSEQ multiplex PCR; TCRdb's version includes in-frame clones alone and lacks a portion of them. The sample includes some 120,000 clones, 45% to 50% of them seen just once. The sequencing sample was made of NKG2D-low CD8+ T cells sorted from blood. Receptors originate from a human donor with alopecia areata. Both conserved end residues are part of each CDR3. The D gene is left open where the match is weak. Clone size appears in some rows only: once, few, many, or a class for an expanded clone.

v_call	d_call	clone_size	j_call	cdr3_nt	cdr3_aa
TRBV11-2	-	-	TRBJ2-5	TGTGCCAGCAGCTTAGAGGCGACACCCGTGGAGACCCAGTACTTC	CASSLEATPVETQYF
TRBV5-1	TRBD1	-	TRBJ1-1	TGCGCCAGCAGCTACGGGACAGACATGAACACTGAAGCTTTCTTT	CASSYGTDMNTEAFF
TRBV29-1	TRBD1	-	TRBJ2-5	TGCAGCGTTGAAGGGGGGACAGGGAAATATCGGACCCAGTACTTC	CSVEGGTGKYRTQYF
TRBV29-1	-	-	TRBJ2-1	TGCAGCGGGTTAGCGGAGAGCTCCTACAATGAGCAGTTCTTC	CSGLAESSYNEQFF
TRBV29-1	-	-	TRBJ1-4	TGCAGCGTTGAAAGGCGGGGGGATAATGAAAAACTGTTTTTT	CSVERRGDNEKLFF
TRBV28	-	few	TRBJ2-1	TGTGCCAGCAGTCGACTAACTAATGAGCAGTTCTTC	CASSRLTNEQFF
TRBV29-1	-	-	TRBJ2-7	TGCAGCGTAACAGGGGGGGACCTCTATGCCGAGCAGTACTTC	CSVTGGDLYAEQYF
TRBV10-2	-	-	TRBJ2-7	TGCGCCAGCAGTCAAGGACAGTACATCCACGAGCAGTACTTC	CASSQGQYIHEQYF
TRBV29-1	-	few	TRBJ2-1	TGCAGCGTTGTACGGACAAATTTAAATGAGCAGTTCTTC	CSVVRTNLNEQFF
TRBV27	-	-	TRBJ2-1	TGTGCCAGCAGTTTACCATCAGGGGGGCAGGGGGGATGGTATGAGCAGTTCTTC	CASSLPSGGQGGWYEQFF
TRBV5-4	-	-	TRBJ1-1	TGTGCCAGCAGCAGGGGGGCGGCGGGAGAAGCTTTCTTT	CASSRGAAGEAFF
TRBV29-1	-	-	TRBJ2-1	TGCAGCGTTTGGTTCCATGAGCAGTTCTTC	CSVWFHEQFF
TRBV2	-	-	TRBJ1-5	TGTGCCAGCAGTGATTTCGGGAAGAGTGGTCAGCCCCAGCATTTT	CASSDFGKSGQPQHF
TRBV29-1	-	-	TRBJ2-7	TGCAGCGTTGCGGTTCGTGGGGGGCAAGGGTATAACTACGAGCAGTACTTC	CSVAVRGGQGYNYEQYF
TRBV29-1	-	few	TRBJ2-2	TGCAGCGTCGAAAGTCAGGGGAACACCGGGGAGCTGTTTTTT	CSVESQGNTGELFF
TRBV28	TRBD1	-	TRBJ2-4	TGTGCCAGCAGCGTGGGACAGATTAAAAACATTCAGTACTTC	CASSVGQIKNIQYF
TRBV29-1	-	few	TRBJ2-7	TGCAGCGTTGAAGAAAGTATGGTGGGGGGTTCCTACGAGCAGTACTTC	CSVEESMVGGSYEQYF
TRBV7-2	TRBD2	few	TRBJ2-3	TGTGCCAGCAGCTTGGGAGGGGCGGGAGATACGCAGTATTTT	CASSLGGAGDTQYF
TRBV30	-	-	TRBJ2-7	TGTGCCTGGAGTGTAAGGCTCTTCGAGCAGTACTTC	CAWSVRLFEQYF
TRBV9	-	-	TRBJ1-1	TGTGCCAGCAGCGGGGGGTCTCTGGCCACTGAAGCTTTCTTT	CASSGGSLATEAFF
TRBV4-1	-	-	TRBJ1-6	TGCGCCAGCAGCCAAGGAATCTACAGGCCCCTCCACTTT	CASSQGIYRPLHF
TRBV4-1	-	few	TRBJ2-7	TGCGCCAGCAGCCAGTCGGACAGAACCTACGAGCAGTACTTC	CASSQSDRTYEQYF
TRBV2	TRBD1	-	TRBJ2-7	TGTGCCAGCAGGCGAACAGGGGCCAACTACGAGCAGTACTTC	CASRRTGANYEQYF
TRBV29-1	-	-	TRBJ2-7	TGCGCGGTACTAGGGGACTACGAGCAGTACTTC	CAVLGDYEQYF
TRBV30	-	-	TRBJ2-1	TGTGCCTGGGAGGGGTCCTACAATGAGCAGTTCTTC	CAWEGSYNEQFF
TRBV27	TRBD1	-	TRBJ1-1	TGTGCCAGCAGTTTTGACAGGGGAGACACTGAAGCTTTCTTT	CASSFDRGDTEAFF
TRBV30	-	few	TRBJ2-3	TGTGCCTGGAGTGTACTGACAGGCGTAAGCGCAGATACGCAGTATTTT	CAWSVLTGVSADTQYF
TRBV29-1	TRBD1	-	TRBJ1-2	TGCAGCGTTGAAACGTTGGGACAGGCTTTTGGCTACACCTTC	CSVETLGQAFGYTF
TRBV29-1	-	-	TRBJ2-7	TGCAGCGTTGCCAAGGCTGAATCCTACGAGCAGTACTTC	CSVAKAESYEQYF
TRBV5-1	-	-	TRBJ1-1	TGCGCCAGCTCAAACATGAACACTGAAGCTTTCTTT	CASSNMNTEAFF
TRBV27	-	-	TRBJ2-3	TGTGCCAGCAGTTTAGCGGACTTCACAGATACGCAGTATTTT	CASSLADFTDTQYF
TRBV5-6	-	-	TRBJ2-3	TGTGCCAGCAGCTACACAGATACGCAGTATTTT	CASSYTDTQYF
TRBV2	-	-	TRBJ1-1	TGTGCCAGCAGTGAGGGGAACACTGAAGCTTTCTTT	CASSEGNTEAFF
TRBV29-1	TRBD1	-	TRBJ2-1	TGCAGCGTTGAACCGGACAGGGTCTCCTACAATGAGCAGTTCTTC	CSVEPDRVSYNEQFF
TRBV6-6	-	-	TRBJ1-1	TGTGCCAGCAGTTTTCCGAAGGGCCACACTGAAGCTTTCTTT	CASSFPKGHTEAFF
TRBV11-2	-	-	TRBJ2-2	TGTGCCAGCAGCCATACGGGCACCGGGGAGCTGTTTTTT	CASSHTGTGELFF
TRBV29-1	TRBD2	few	TRBJ2-2	TGCAGCGTCGGCGGGAGTAGAACCGGGGAGCTGTTTTTT	CSVGGSRTGELFF
TRBV28	-	-	TRBJ2-5	TGTGCCAGCAGTTTACTTTCGGGGGAGACCCAGTACTTC	CASSLLSGETQYF
TRBV29-1	TRBD2	-	TRBJ2-2	TGCAGCGTTGAAGACAGCGGCGGGAGGAACACCGGGGAGCTGTTTTTT	CSVEDSGGRNTGELFF
TRBV7-9	-	few	TRBJ1-1	TGTGCCAGCAGCTCCACCCGTGCAGCCCATCCCTCCACTGAAGCTTTCTTT	CASSSTRAAHPSTEAFF